This passage covers 9 T cell receptor beta chains from one sample sequenced in a study of T cell changes during pregnancy in multiple sclerosis. The assay was immunoSEQ multiplex PCR, and TCRdb's table has in-frame clones only and misses some. Of some 40,000 clones in the sample, approximately 90% are singletons; the top ten hold 26%. Sequencing used CD8+ T cells from peripheral blood mononuclear cells, obtained before pregnancy. Receptor source: a female donor with multiple sclerosis, enrolled in a pregnancy study.

The chain combines TRBV4-1 with TRBJ1-2; the D gene is possibly TRBD1 (6 bases). V dropped 0 bases and J dropped 3 bases, with 8 bases sitting between them. Germline V gene data show CDR1 as MGHRA and CDR2 as YSYEKL. The CDR3 is 14 residues long. CDR3 residues: CASSQEGGDYGYTF. The CDR3, as DNA: TGCGCCAGCAGCCAAGAAGGGGGGGACTATGGCTACACCTTC.

The V and J genes are TRBV6-6 and TRBJ1-1, with TRBD1 matching 10 bases. Trimming at V came to 4 bases and at J to 6 bases, leaving 5 bases not matched to a gene. This CDR3 has 14 residues. Germline lookup yields CDR1 MNHNY and CDR2 SVGAGI (reference sequence). CDR3 nucleotides: TGTGCCAGCAGTTGCTCGACAGGGGGCGCTGAAGCTTTCTTT. Its translation: CASSCSTGGAEAFF.

This clone was counted once. The chain combines TRBV13 with TRBJ2-7; 9 bases align to TRBD1. Per the germline V gene, CDR1 is PRHDT and CDR2 is FYEKMQ (reference sequence). With V trimmed by 4 bases and J by 7 bases, 8 bases remained unmatched. The CDR3 has 14 residues. CDR3 sequence (DNA): TGTGCCAGCAGCTCCCGGACAGGGGAGAGGGAGCAGTACTTC. Its protein is CASSSRTGEREQYF.

This clone was picked up a small number of times. The V gene is TRBV7-9, the J gene TRBJ1-1; unclear D gene. Trimming took 3 bases from V and 4 from J, leaving 15 bases between them. CDR1 and CDR2 from the germline V gene are SEHNR and FQNEAQ (reference sequence). The CDR3 has 15 residues. The CDR3 protein is CASSFGEDVFTEAFF. The CDR3 nucleotides are TGTGCCAGCAGCTTTGGCGAGGATGTGTTCACTGAAGCTTTCTTT.

V gene TRBV2 combines with J gene TRBJ2-3; 12 nucleotides align to TRBD1. Germline CDR1 SNHLY, CDR2 FYNNEI. Trimming at V came to 6 bases and at J to 7 bases, leaving 8 bases not matched to a gene. The CDR3 is 15 residues long. CDR3 in DNA: TGTGCCAGCAGCGCCCCGGGACAGGGGGCGAATACGCAGTATTTT. As protein: CASSAPGQGANTQYF.

The chain is built from TRBV18 and TRBJ2-5, with D hard to call. CDR3 length: 14 amino acids. V was trimmed by 1 base and J by 3 bases, leaving 9 bases between them. The germline CDR1 and CDR2 sequences are KGHSH and LQKENI. The CDR3 loop reads CASSPLNSKETQYF. CDR3 DNA: TGTGCCAGCTCACCACTTAACAGCAAAGAGACCCAGTACTTC.

A word on this clone: Different DNA sequences within this sample yield the same CDR3. The chain joins TRBV9 to TRBJ2-7; D possibly corresponds to TRBD1 (6 bases). Germline V lookup: CDR1 SGDLS, CDR2 YYNGEE. The CDR3 runs to 15 residues. V gave up 0 bases and J gave up 0 bases, with 10 bases separating them. The CDR3 DNA sequence: TGTGCCAGCAGCGTAGGTACAGGGAGCTCCTACGAGCAGTACTTC. Translated: CASSVGTGSSYEQYF.

As DNA, the CDR3 is TGTGCCAGCAGTGATGTAACTTCCTCCTCTGAGCAGTTCTTC. Translation gives CASSDVTSSSEQFF. The V call is TRBV6-1, the J call TRBJ2-1; D remains ambiguous. V lost 3 bases, J lost 9 bases, and 15 bases lay in between. Germline CDR1 and CDR2: MNHNS and SASEGT. The CDR3 covers 14 residues.

CDR3 region: CASSLEVQNRGDEQYF. DNA for the CDR3: TGTGCCAGCAGCTTAGAGGTCCAGAACAGGGGGGACGAGCAGTACTTC. This chain joins TRBV11-2 and TRBJ2-7, with 8 bases that match TRBD1. V trimming: 0 bases; J trimming: 5 bases; junction bases outside the gene matches: 9. This CDR3 is 16 amino acids long. Germline V gene lookup returns CDR1 SGHAT and CDR2 FQNNGV.